This TCR beta chain was sequenced in a study of OX40 agonist ivuxolimab in advanced cancers. Study background: Administration of intravenous ivuxolimab to patients occurred every 2 weeks at 0.01 to 10 mg/kg.

Germline CDR1 MNHEY, CDR2 SMNVEV (reference sequence). This CDR3 is 14 amino acids long. Trimming removed 10 bases at V and 6 bases at J, with 19 bases between. People who had autoimmune disease history or systemic immunosuppression were excluded. The assay was immunoSEQ multiplex PCR, and TCRdb's table has in-frame clones only and misses some. The sample lists 61,000 or so clones, roughly four fifths occurring once. This TCR came from an adult with an advanced solid tumor such as melanoma, head and neck, liver or kidney cancer. This chain links TRBV27 with TRBJ2-1; possibly TRBD2 for D (5 bases). The source was CD4+ or CD8+ T cells sorted from blood, collected in a trial of the OX40 agonist ivuxolimab. CDR3 DNA: TGTGCCATTTCAGAGGGTAGGGTAGTCAATGAGCAGTTCTTC. It specifies CAISEGRVVNEQFF.